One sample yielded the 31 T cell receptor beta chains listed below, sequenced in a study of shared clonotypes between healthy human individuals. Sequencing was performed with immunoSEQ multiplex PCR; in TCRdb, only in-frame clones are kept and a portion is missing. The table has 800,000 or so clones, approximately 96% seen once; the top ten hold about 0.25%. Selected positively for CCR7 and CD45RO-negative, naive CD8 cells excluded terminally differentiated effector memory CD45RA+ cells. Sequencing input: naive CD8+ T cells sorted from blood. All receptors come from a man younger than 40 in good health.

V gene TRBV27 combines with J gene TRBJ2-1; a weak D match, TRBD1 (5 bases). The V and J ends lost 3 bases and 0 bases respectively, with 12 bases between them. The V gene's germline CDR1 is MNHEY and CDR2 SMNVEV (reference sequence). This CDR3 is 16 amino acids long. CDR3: CASSLWGTSSYNEQFF. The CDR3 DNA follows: TGTGCCAGCAGTTTGTGGGGCACCAGCTCCTACAATGAGCAGTTCTTC.

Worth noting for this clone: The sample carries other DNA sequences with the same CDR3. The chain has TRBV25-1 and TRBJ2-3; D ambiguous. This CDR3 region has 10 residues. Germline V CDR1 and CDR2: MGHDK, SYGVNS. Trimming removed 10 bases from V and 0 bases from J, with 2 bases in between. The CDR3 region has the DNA TGTGCCACTAGCACAGATACGCAGTATTTT. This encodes CATSTDTQYF. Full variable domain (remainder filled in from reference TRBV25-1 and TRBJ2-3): EADIYQTPRYLVIGTGKKITLECSQTMGHDKMYWYQQDPGMELHLIHYSYGVNSTEKGDLSSESTVSRIRTEHFPLTLESARPSHTSQYLCATSTDTQYFGPGTRLTVL.

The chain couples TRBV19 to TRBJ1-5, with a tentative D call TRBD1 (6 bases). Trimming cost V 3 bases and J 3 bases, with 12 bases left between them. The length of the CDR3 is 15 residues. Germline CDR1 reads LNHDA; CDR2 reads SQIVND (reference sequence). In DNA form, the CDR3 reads TGTGCCAGTAGTATGGTCAGGGGCTTCAATCAGCCCCAGCATTTT. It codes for CASSMVRGFNQPQHF.

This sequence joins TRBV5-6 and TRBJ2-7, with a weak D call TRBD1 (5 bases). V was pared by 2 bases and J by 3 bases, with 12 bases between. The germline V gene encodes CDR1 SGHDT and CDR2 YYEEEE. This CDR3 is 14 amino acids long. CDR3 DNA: TGTGCCAGCAGCTTCAGGGTCCTAAACTACGAGCAGTACTTC. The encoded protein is CASSFRVLNYEQYF.

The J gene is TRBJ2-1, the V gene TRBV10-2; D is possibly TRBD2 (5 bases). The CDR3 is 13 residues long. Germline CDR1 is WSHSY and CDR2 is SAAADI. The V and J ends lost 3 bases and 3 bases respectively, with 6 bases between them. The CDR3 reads CASSDGVYNEQFF. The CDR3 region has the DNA TGCGCCAGCAGTGACGGGGTCTACAATGAGCAGTTCTTC.

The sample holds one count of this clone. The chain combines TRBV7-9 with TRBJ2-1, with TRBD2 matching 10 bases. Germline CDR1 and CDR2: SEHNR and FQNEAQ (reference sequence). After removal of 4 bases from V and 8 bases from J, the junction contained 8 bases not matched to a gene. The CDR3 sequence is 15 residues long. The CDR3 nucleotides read TGTGCCAGCAGCTATCTAGCGGGAGCGGGCGATGAGCAGTTCTTC. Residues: CASSYLAGAGDEQFF.

The chain's CDR3 is CADGGDPNEQFF. In nucleotides, the CDR3 is TGTGCCGATGGGGGGGACCCCAATGAGCAGTTCTTC. The V call is TRBV11-2, the J call TRBJ2-1; 7 nucleotides align to TRBD2. V gave up 11 bases and J gave up 6 bases; unmatched junction bases: 7. The CDR3 is 12 residues long. Germline CDR1 and CDR2: SGHAT and FQNNGV.

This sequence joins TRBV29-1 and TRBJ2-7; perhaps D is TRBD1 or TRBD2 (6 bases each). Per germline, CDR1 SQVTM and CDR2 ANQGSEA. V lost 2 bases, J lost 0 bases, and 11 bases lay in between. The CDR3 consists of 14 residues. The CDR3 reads CSVETEGHSYEQYF. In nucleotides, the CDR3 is TGCAGCGTTGAAACGGAGGGACACTCCTACGAGCAGTACTTC.

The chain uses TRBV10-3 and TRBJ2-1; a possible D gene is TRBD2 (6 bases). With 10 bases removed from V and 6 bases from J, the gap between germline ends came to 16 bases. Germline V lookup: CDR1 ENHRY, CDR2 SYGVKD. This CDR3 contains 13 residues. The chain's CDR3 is CATGLPGGNEQFF. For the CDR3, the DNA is TGTGCCACCGGTCTGCCCGGGGGCAATGAGCAGTTCTTC.

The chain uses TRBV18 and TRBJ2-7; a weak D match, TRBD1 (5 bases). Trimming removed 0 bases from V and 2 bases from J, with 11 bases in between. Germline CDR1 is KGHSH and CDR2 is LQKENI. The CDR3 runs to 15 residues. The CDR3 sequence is CASSPPLTATYEQYF. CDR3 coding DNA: TGTGCCAGCTCACCACCATTGACAGCGACCTACGAGCAGTACTTC.

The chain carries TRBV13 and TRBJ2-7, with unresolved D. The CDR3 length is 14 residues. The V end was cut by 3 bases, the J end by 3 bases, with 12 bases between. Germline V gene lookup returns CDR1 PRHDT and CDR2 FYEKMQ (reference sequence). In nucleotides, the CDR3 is TGTGCCAGCAGCTTCTTCACCGGCAGCTACGAGCAGTACTTC. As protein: CASSFFTGSYEQYF.

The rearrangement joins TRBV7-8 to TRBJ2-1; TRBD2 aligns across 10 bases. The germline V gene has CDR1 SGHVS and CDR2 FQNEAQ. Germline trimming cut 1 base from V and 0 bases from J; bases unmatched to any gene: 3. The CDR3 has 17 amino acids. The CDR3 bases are TGTGCCAGCAGCTTAGAGCGGGAGGGAAACTCCTACAATGAGCAGTTCTTC. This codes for CASSLEREGNSYNEQFF.

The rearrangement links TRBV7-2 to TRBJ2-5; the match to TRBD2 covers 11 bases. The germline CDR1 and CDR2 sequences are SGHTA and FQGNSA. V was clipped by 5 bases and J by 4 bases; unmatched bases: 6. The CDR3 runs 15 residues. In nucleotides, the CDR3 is TGTGCCAGCAGCCGGAGACTAGCGGGGTTAGAGACCCAGTACTTC. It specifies CASSRRLAGLETQYF.

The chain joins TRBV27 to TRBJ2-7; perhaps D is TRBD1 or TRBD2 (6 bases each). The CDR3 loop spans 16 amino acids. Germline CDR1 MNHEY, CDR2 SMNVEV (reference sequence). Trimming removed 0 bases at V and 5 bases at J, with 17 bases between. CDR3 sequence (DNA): TGTGCCAGCAGTTTATCTGGGGGGCGAGGTTTCGACGAGCAGTACTTC. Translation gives CASSLSGGRGFDEQYF.

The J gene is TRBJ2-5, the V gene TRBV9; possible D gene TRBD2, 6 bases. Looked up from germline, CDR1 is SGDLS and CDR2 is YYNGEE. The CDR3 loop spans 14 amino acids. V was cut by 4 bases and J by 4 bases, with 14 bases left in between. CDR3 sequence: CASSPAGGLETQYF. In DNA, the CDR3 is TGTGCCAGCAGCCCGGCTGGGGGGTTAGAGACCCAGTACTTC.

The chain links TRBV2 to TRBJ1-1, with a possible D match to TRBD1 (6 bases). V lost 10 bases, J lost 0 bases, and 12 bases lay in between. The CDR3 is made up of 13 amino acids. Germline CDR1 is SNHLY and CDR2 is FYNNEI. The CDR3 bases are TGTGCCATCGTACAGGGTCTGAACACTGAAGCTTTCTTT. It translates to CAIVQGLNTEAFF.

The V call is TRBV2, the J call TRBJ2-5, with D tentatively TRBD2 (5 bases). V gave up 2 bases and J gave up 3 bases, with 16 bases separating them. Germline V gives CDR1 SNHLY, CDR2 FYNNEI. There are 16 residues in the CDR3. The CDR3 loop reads CASSEKALAWEETQYF. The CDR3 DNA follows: TGTGCCAGCAGTGAAAAGGCGCTAGCTTGGGAAGAGACCCAGTACTTC.

The DNA for the CDR3 is TGTGCCAGCAGCTTAACCGTAAGGGGGCTTTCAACCGGGGAGCTGTTTTTT. It yields the protein CASSLTVRGLSTGELFF. This sequence joins TRBV14 and TRBJ2-2; the match to TRBD1 covers 7 bases. Germline CDR1 is SGHDN and CDR2 is FVKESK. J lost 5 bases, V lost 5 bases, and 14 bases had no gene match. The CDR3 sequence is 17 residues long.

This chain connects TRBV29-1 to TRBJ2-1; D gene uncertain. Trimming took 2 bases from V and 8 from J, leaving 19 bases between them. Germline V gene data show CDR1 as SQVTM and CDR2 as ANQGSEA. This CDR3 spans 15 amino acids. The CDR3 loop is CSVEQSMVWTDEQFF. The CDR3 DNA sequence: TGCAGCGTTGAACAATCGATGGTCTGGACCGATGAGCAGTTCTTC.

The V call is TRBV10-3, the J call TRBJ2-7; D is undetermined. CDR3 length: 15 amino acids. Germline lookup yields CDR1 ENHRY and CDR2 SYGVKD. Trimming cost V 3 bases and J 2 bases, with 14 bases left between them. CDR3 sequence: CAISDSKLDTYEQYF. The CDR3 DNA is TGTGCCATCAGTGATTCTAAACTCGATACCTACGAGCAGTACTTC.

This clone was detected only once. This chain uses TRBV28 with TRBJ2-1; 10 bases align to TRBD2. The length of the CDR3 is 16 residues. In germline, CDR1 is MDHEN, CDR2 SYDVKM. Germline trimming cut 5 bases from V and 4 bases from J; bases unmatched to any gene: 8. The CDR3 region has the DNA TGTGCCAGCAGTCCCCACCCTAGCGGGAGTTACAATGAGCAGTTCTTC. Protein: CASSPHPSGSYNEQFF.

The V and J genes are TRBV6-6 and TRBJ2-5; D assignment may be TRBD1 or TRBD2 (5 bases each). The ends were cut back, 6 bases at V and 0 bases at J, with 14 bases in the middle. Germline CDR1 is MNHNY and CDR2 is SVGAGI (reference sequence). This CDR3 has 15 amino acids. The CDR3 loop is CASSGPRDHQETQYF. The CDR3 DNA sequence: TGTGCCAGCAGCGGACCCAGGGACCACCAAGAGACCCAGTACTTC.

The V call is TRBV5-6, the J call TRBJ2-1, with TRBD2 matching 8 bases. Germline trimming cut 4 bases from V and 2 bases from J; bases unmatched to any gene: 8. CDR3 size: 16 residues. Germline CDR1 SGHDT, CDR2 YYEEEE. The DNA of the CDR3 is TGTGCCAGCAGCCAGCCCACTAGCGGCGCCTACAATGAGCAGTTCTTC. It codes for CASSQPTSGAYNEQFF.

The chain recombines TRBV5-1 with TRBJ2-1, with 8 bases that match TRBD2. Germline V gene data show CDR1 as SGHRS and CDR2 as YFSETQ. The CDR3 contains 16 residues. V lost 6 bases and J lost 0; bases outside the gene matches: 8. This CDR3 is CASTPGGASSYNEQFF. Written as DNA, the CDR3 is TGCGCCAGCACCCCGGGGGGGGCCAGCTCCTACAATGAGCAGTTCTTC. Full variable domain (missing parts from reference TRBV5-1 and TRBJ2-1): KAGVTQTPRYLIKTRGQQVTLSCSPISGHRSVSWYQQTPGQGLQFLFEYFSETQRNKGNFPGRFSGRQFSNSRSEMNVSTLELGDSALYLCASTPGGASSYNEQFFGPGTRLTVL.

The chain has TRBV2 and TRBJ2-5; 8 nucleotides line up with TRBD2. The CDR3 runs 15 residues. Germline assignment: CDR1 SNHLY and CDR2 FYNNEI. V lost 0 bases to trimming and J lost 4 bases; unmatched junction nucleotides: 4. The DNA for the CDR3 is TGTGCCAGCAGTGAAGCTAGCGGGGCCGGAGAGACCCAGTACTTC. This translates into CASSEASGAGETQYF.

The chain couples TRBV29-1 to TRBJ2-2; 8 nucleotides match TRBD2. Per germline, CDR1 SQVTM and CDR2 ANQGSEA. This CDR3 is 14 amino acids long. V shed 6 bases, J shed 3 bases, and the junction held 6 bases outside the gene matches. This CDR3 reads CSVRSGDHTGELFF. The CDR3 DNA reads TGCAGCGTCCGTAGCGGGGACCACACCGGGGAGCTGTTTTTT.

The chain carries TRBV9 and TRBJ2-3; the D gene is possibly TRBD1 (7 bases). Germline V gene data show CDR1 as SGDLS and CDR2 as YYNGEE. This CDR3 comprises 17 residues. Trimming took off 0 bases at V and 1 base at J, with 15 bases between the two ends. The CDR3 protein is CASSVEGAGGRTDTQYF. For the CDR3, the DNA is TGTGCCAGCAGCGTAGAAGGGGCAGGGGGGCGCACAGATACGCAGTATTTT.

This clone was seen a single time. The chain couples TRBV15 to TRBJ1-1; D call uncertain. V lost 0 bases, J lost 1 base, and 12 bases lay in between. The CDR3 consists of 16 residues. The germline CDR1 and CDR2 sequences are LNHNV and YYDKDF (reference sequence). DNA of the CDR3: TGTGCCACCAGCAGAGATCGCGGCTTCTCGAACACTGAAGCTTTCTTT. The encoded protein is CATSRDRGFSNTEAFF.

CDR3 sequence: CASSLELAGGSSYEQYF. Here the CDR3 DNA reads TGCGCCAGCAGCTTGGAGTTGGCGGGAGGTTCCTCCTACGAGCAGTACTTC. V gene TRBV5-1 combines with J gene TRBJ2-7; 8 bases map to TRBD2. The CDR3 loop spans 17 amino acids. The V gene end was trimmed by 0 bases and the J gene end by 0 bases; junction bases not matched to a gene: 8. Looked up from germline, CDR1 is SGHRS and CDR2 is YFSETQ.

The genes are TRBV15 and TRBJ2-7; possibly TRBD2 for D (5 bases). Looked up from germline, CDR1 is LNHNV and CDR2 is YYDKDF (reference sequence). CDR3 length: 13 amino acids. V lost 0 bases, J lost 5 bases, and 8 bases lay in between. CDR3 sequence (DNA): TGTGCCACCAGCAGAGACAGGCGGGACGAGCAGTACTTC. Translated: CATSRDRRDEQYF.

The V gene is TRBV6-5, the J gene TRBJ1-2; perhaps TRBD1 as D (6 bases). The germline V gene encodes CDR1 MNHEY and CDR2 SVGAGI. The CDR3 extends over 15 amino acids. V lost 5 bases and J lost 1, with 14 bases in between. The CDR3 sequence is CASSAPGGGNYGYTF. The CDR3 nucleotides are TGTGCCAGCAGTGCCCCGGGAGGGGGTAACTATGGCTACACCTTC.